The 19 T cell receptor beta chains below come from one sample, sequenced in a study of T-cell memory formation after mild COVID-19. TCRdb ran MiXCR on the 5' RACE reads and lists one entry per CDR3 protein. The sample lists about 390,000 distinct CDR3 sequences, roughly 15% seen once, with about 22% in the top ten. The specimen sequenced was PBMCs or a T cell subset sorted from them (not recorded which). The receptors stem from a young man who had mild COVID-19 (a few samples of this study predate the infection). Cell type and time point are not known.

The chain combines TRBV7-2 with TRBJ1-4, with D unresolved. The CDR3 spans 13 residues. Trimming took 1 base from V and 7 from J, leaving 7 bases between them. The germline V gene encodes CDR1 SGHTA and CDR2 FQGNSA. The CDR3: CASSLVHGEKLFF. The CDR3 DNA is TGTGCCAGCAGCTTAGTCCACGGTGAAAAACTGTTTTTT. Full variable domain (missing parts from reference TRBV7-2 and TRBJ1-4): GAGVSQSPSNKVTEKGKDVELRCDPISGHTALYWYRQSLGQGLEFLIYFQGNSAPDKSGLPSDRFSAERTGGSVSTLTIQRTQQEDSAVYLCASSLVHGEKLFFGSGTQLSVL.

This chain uses TRBV5-5 with TRBJ1-1; D gene ambiguous. Germline CDR1 reads SGHKS; CDR2 reads YYEKEE (reference sequence). This CDR3 spans 15 amino acids. V was cut by 3 bases and J by 0 bases, with 12 bases left in between. The CDR3 DNA reads as TGTGCCAGCAGCTCTCGGACCCTATTGAACACTGAAGCTTTCTTT. Residues: CASSSRTLLNTEAFF.

The chain couples TRBV7-9 to TRBJ2-3; no clear D. CDR1 and CDR2 from the germline V gene are SEHNR and FQNEAQ (reference sequence). The V end was cut by 5 bases, the J end by 3 bases, with 6 bases between. There are 12 residues in the CDR3. The CDR3, as DNA: TGTGCCAGCAGCATCGAAACAGATACGCAGTATTTT. This encodes CASSIETDTQYF. The whole variable domain, filled in from reference TRBV7-9 and TRBJ2-3, reads DTGVSQNPRHKITKRGQNVTFRCDPISEHNRLYWYRQTLGQGPEFLTYFQNEAQLEKSRLLSDRFSAERPKGSFSTLEIQRTEQGDSAMYLCASSIETDTQYFGPGTRLTVL.

This clonotype showed up just a few times. The CDR3 nucleotides read TGTGCCAGCAGTGAATTAGGGGGCCCTGCAACTAATGAAAAACTGTTTTTT. Translated, it gives CASSELGGPATNEKLFF. The chain recombines TRBV25-1 with TRBJ1-4; 7 bases are shared with TRBD1. The germline CDR1 and CDR2 sequences are MGHDK and SYGVNS. The junction had 5 bases not matched to a gene; V was cut back by 1 base and J by 0 bases. CDR3 size: 17 residues.

This clonotype was counted only a few times. J is TRBJ2-5 and V is TRBV11-2; either TRBD1 or TRBD2 may supply D (6 bases each). V was clipped by 4 bases and J by 2 bases, with 11 bases between them. The CDR3 has 14 residues. CDR1 is SGHAT, CDR2 FQNNGV, per germline. CDR3 region: CASSSRGEQETQYF. Written as DNA, the CDR3 is TGTGCCAGCAGCTCAAGGGGGGAACAAGAGACCCAGTACTTC.

This clonotype was observed a handful of times. This chain connects TRBV7-6 to TRBJ2-5, with 8 nucleotides matching TRBD1. The CDR3 is 15 amino acids. CDR1 is SGHVS and CDR2 is FNYEAQ in the germline V gene. V gave up 5 bases and J gave up 5 bases; unmatched junction bases: 10. The CDR3 region is CASSARQGKGETQYF. The CDR3 bases are TGTGCCAGCAGCGCTCGACAGGGGAAAGGGGAGACCCAGTACTTC.

The chain recombines TRBV4-1 with TRBJ1-1; weak D call: TRBD1 (5 bases). Trimming cost V 4 bases and J 0 bases, with 12 bases left between them. Germline V gene lookup returns CDR1 MGHRA and CDR2 YSYEKL. The CDR3 totals 15 residues. The CDR3 spells CASSRGTLMNTEAFF. In DNA form, the CDR3 reads TGCGCCAGCAGCCGGGGGACCCTTATGAACACTGAAGCTTTCTTT.

The CDR3 DNA reads TGCGCCAGCAGCCGGATCACCAGGGCGCATGGCTACACCTTC. Amino acids: CASSRITRAHGYTF. The chain links TRBV5-1 to TRBJ1-2, with D perhaps TRBD1 (5 bases). The length of the CDR3 is 14 residues. Trimming pared 4 bases from V and 6 bases from J, leaving 16 bases between. Germline V gene lookup returns CDR1 SGHRS and CDR2 YFSETQ.

This clonotype has ten or more counts. The chain's CDR3 is CASSQALLLGNTEAFF. The CDR3, as DNA: TGCGCCAGCAGCCAAGCGTTACTCCTCGGGAACACTGAAGCTTTCTTT. This chain links TRBV4-1 with TRBJ1-1; D is unresolved. Germline V gene sequence: CDR1 MGHRA, CDR2 YSYEKL. CDR3 length: 16 amino acids. V was shortened by 1 base and J by 1 base, with 13 bases between the two germline ends.

The table lists this clonotype with many counts. The chain is built from TRBV6-5 and TRBJ2-3; no clear D gene. The length of the CDR3 is 15 residues. CDR1 and CDR2 (germline): MNHEY, SVGAGI. Trimming removed 0 bases at V and 5 bases at J, with 12 bases between. The CDR3 reads CASSYSGKFRDTQYF. In DNA, the CDR3 is TGTGCCAGCAGTTACTCGGGGAAGTTCCGAGATACGCAGTATTTT.

This clonotype was counted a few times. The chain couples TRBV6-2 or TRBV6-3 to TRBJ2-2; 13 positions agree with TRBD2. Germline CDR1 reads MNHEY; CDR2 reads SVGEGT. Trimming cost V 7 bases and J 8 bases; bases outside gene matches: 10. The CDR3 contains 16 residues. The CDR3 coding sequence is TGTGCCAGCACCGGGACTAGCGGGGTCCGAACGGGGGAGCTGTTTTTT. As protein: CASTGTSGVRTGELFF.

This sequence joins TRBV3-1 and TRBJ2-2; possible D gene TRBD2, 5 bases. Trimming stripped 4 bases from V and 5 bases from J, with 14 bases between. Germline CDR1 reads LGHDT; CDR2 reads YNNKEL (reference sequence). CDR3 length equals 15 residues. As DNA, the CDR3 is TGTGCCAGCAGCCTCCGGTCTAGCCGAACCGGGGAGCTGTTTTTT. This encodes CASSLRSSRTGELFF.

The table lists this clonotype with a few counts. The CDR3 loop is CATSRGADSYEQYF. DNA for the CDR3: TGTGCCACCAGCAGAGGTGCCGACAGCTACGAGCAGTACTTC. This sequence joins TRBV15 and TRBJ2-7; possibly TRBD1 for D (5 bases). The ends were cut back, 1 base at V and 3 bases at J, with 10 bases in the middle. The CDR3 length is 14 residues. Germline V gene data show CDR1 as LNHNV and CDR2 as YYDKDF (reference sequence).

The V call is TRBV10-3, the J call TRBJ2-5; D may be TRBD2 (5 bases). V was shortened by 2 bases and J by 1 base, with 8 bases between the two germline ends. CDR1 and CDR2 from the germline V gene are ENHRY and SYGVKD. The CDR3 length is 14 residues. The CDR3 DNA follows: TGTGCCATCAGTGAGGGACTGCCCCAAGAGACCCAGTACTTC. It encodes CAISEGLPQETQYF.

V and J are TRBV5-1 and TRBJ1-1, with TRBD1 matching 8 bases. This CDR3 spans 15 amino acids. J lost 4 bases, V lost 4 bases, and 9 bases had no gene match. Germline V CDR1 and CDR2: SGHRS, YFSETQ. The CDR3 nucleotides read TGCGCCAGCAGCCTGACAGGGGCGTTGGGCACTGAAGCTTTCTTT. Translated, it gives CASSLTGALGTEAFF.

The chain uses TRBV7-2 and TRBJ1-4, with 7 bases matching TRBD1. The CDR3 is made up of 14 amino acids. Looked up from germline, CDR1 is SGHTA and CDR2 is FQGNSA. Trimming took 6 bases from V and 5 from J; bases not matched to a gene: 6. CDR3: CASRPSGGNEKLFF. The DNA for the CDR3 is TGTGCCAGCAGGCCCTCAGGGGGAAATGAAAAACTGTTTTTT. Full variable domain (rest looked up from reference TRBV7-2 and TRBJ1-4): GAGVSQSPSNKVTEKGKDVELRCDPISGHTALYWYRQSLGQGLEFLIYFQGNSAPDKSGLPSDRFSAERTGGSVSTLTIQRTQQEDSAVYLCASRPSGGNEKLFFGSGTQLSVL.

This clonotype was counted only a few times. This chain uses TRBV11-2 with TRBJ1-2; D uncertain. The CDR3 runs 17 residues. V was clipped by 5 bases and J by 0 bases, with 19 bases between them. Germline V lookup: CDR1 SGHAT, CDR2 FQNNGV. The CDR3 DNA sequence: TGTGCCAGCAGCCCCCTCGGACGTCCCTCAGCTAACTATGGCTACACCTTC. The encoded protein is CASSPLGRPSANYGYTF. Based on the CDR3 plus reference TRBV11-2 and TRBJ1-2, the full variable domain is EAGVAQSPRYKIIEKRQSVAFWCNPISGHATLYWYQQILGQGPKLLIQFQNNGVVDDSQLPKDRFSAERLKGVDSTLKIQPAKLEDSAVYLCASSPLGRPSANYGYTFGSGTRLTVV.

The chain couples TRBV20-1 to TRBJ1-2, with TRBD1 matching over 11 bases. This CDR3 contains 17 residues. Per the germline V gene, CDR1 is DFQATT and CDR2 is SNEGSKA (reference sequence). Trimming at V came to 6 bases and at J to 6 bases, leaving 18 bases not matched to a gene. The CDR3 nucleotides read TGCAGTGCAACCGGGACAGGGGGAACTCGGATTCAGAATGGCTACACCTTC. It specifies CSATGTGGTRIQNGYTF.

The genes are TRBV4-3 and TRBJ2-1, with 11 nucleotides matching TRBD2. CDR1 and CDR2 (germline): LGHNA, YSLEER. CDR3 size: 15 residues. Unmatched junction bases numbered 3, after V lost 4 bases and J lost 4 bases. The CDR3 reads CASSRGLAVYNEQFF. CDR3 sequence (DNA): TGCGCCAGCAGCCGGGGACTAGCGGTTTACAATGAGCAGTTCTTC.